The next 18 T cell receptor beta chains were all read from a single sample in a study of cytomegalovirus exposure and HLA in healthy donors. The study ran its PCR with 60 Vbeta and 13 Jbeta primers. Produced via immunoSEQ multiplex PCR; TCRdb's table is partial and in-frame only. This table has about 89,000 clones, 76% appearing once. The source material was PBMCs. These receptors came from a male donor in good health and CMV-seronegative.

This chain connects TRBV19 to TRBJ1-5; TRBD1 is a possible D gene (5 bases). CDR1 is LNHDA, CDR2 SQIVND, per germline (reference sequence). The CDR3 covers 14 residues. Trimming stripped 7 bases from V and 2 bases from J, with 12 bases between. The DNA of the CDR3 is TGTGCCAGTAAATTGGGGGGAGGCAATCAGCCCCAGCATTTT. Protein product: CASKLGGGNQPQHF.

This chain connects TRBV5-1 to TRBJ2-7; 7 bases are shared with TRBD1. Germline CDR1 reads SGHRS; CDR2 reads YFSETQ. The CDR3 is 15 residues long. Trimming removed 0 bases from V and 1 base from J; junction bases left unmatched: 4. The CDR3 reads CASSLARGQSYEQYF. For the CDR3, the DNA is TGCGCCAGCAGCTTGGCCAGGGGACAGTCCTACGAGCAGTACTTC.

The chain uses TRBV28 and TRBJ2-7; a possible D gene is TRBD2 (6 bases). Trimming cost V 11 bases and J 2 bases, with 10 bases left between them. Germline CDR1 and CDR2: MDHEN and SYDVKM. The CDR3 contains 11 residues. CDR3 nucleotides: TGTGCCGGAGGGGTCCCCTACGAGCAGTACTTC. It codes for CAGGVPYEQYF.

The genes are TRBV13 and TRBJ2-7; 10 nucleotides line up with TRBD2. V gave up 0 bases and J gave up 3 bases; unmatched junction bases: 5. This CDR3 comprises 16 residues. The germline V gene has CDR1 PRHDT and CDR2 FYEKMQ (reference sequence). The CDR3 loop reads CASSLGTSGNNYEQYF. DNA of the CDR3: TGTGCCAGCAGCTTAGGAACTAGCGGGAACAACTACGAGCAGTACTTC.

This chain uses TRBV4-1 with TRBJ1-2; 10 bases match TRBD1. This CDR3 is built from 15 residues. The germline V gene has CDR1 MGHRA and CDR2 YSYEKL. V gave up 3 bases and J gave up 8 bases; unmatched junction bases: 9. The CDR3 loop reads CASSQLGQGDRGYTF. The CDR3 bases are TGCGCCAGCAGCCAGCTAGGACAGGGGGATAGGGGCTACACCTTC.

The chain recombines TRBV27 with TRBJ1-5; tentatively, D is TRBD1 (5 bases). Trimming stripped 0 bases from V and 2 bases from J, with 5 bases between. The germline gives CDR1 MNHEY, CDR2 SMNVEV (reference sequence). The CDR3 spans 14 residues. Here the CDR3 reads CASSLSRGNQPQHF. CDR3 bases: TGTGCCAGCAGTTTATCCAGGGGCAATCAGCCCCAGCATTTT.

V usage is TRBV5-1 and J usage is TRBJ2-1, with 12 positions matching TRBD2. CDR3 length: 15 residues. Unmatched junction bases numbered 7, after V lost 3 bases and J lost 9 bases. Germline V gene data show CDR1 as SGHRS and CDR2 as YFSETQ. The CDR3 loop is CASSWSSGGAIEQFF. For the CDR3, the DNA is TGCGCCAGCAGCTGGTCTAGCGGGGGGGCCATTGAGCAGTTCTTC.

The rearrangement joins TRBV7-8 to TRBJ1-6; tentative D call: TRBD1 (5 bases). Trimming took off 6 bases at V and 8 bases at J, with 14 bases between the two ends. Looked up from germline, CDR1 is SGHVS and CDR2 is FQNEAQ. This CDR3 region has 14 residues. The CDR3 here is CASRYLWGDSPLHF. CDR3 DNA sequence: TGTGCCAGCAGATACCTTTGGGGGGATTCACCCCTCCACTTT. The full variable domain, in which reference TRBV7-8 and TRBJ1-6 provide the parts outside the CDR3, is GAGVSQSPRYKVAKRGQDVALRCDPISGHVSLFWYQQALGQGPEFLTYFQNEAQLDKSGLPSDRFFAERPEGSVSTLKIQRTQQEDSAVYLCASRYLWGDSPLHFGNGTRLTVT.

This clone was recorded once. This sequence joins TRBV19 and TRBJ2-5, with TRBD1 identical over 8 bases. Germline loops: CDR1 LNHDA, CDR2 SQIVND (reference sequence). This CDR3 comprises 12 residues. The trim removed 10 bases at V and 5 bases at J, leaving 6 bases unmatched. The CDR3 DNA reads as TGTGCCACCTCAGGGGGCGGGGAGACCCAGTACTTC. Translation gives CATSGGGETQYF. The whole variable domain, filled in from reference TRBV19 and TRBJ2-5, reads DGGITQSPKYLFRKEGQNVTLSCEQNLNHDAMYWYRQDPGQGLRLIYYSQIVNDFQKGDIAEGYSVSREKKESFPLTVTSAQKNPTAFYLCATSGGGETQYFGPGTRLLVL.

Turning to this clone: This sample includes further DNA sequences coding for the same CDR3. The chain couples TRBV4-3 to TRBJ2-7, with 8 bases identical to TRBD1. The ends lost 1 base at V and 3 bases at J; junction bases unmatched: 2. The length of the CDR3 is 14 residues. CDR1 and CDR2 (germline): LGHNA, YSLEER. CDR3 protein: CASSQGTGNYEQYF. The CDR3 region has the DNA TGCGCCAGCAGCCAAGGGACAGGGAACTACGAGCAGTACTTC.

The count of this clone is one. CDR3 DNA sequence: TGTGCCAGCAGCCGACGGCCGGGCGGGGCCAGCACAGATACGCAGTATTTT. The encoded protein is CASSRRPGGASTDTQYF. The chain recombines TRBV7-7 with TRBJ2-3; D may be TRBD2 (6 bases). Trimming left V 5 bases short and J 0 bases short, with 18 bases between. The CDR3 totals 17 residues. From germline, CDR1 is SSHAT and CDR2 FNYEAQ (reference sequence).

The chain couples TRBV19 to TRBJ1-1, with D possibly matching TRBD1 (6 bases). V shed 5 bases and J shed 3 bases, with 19 bases lying between them. The germline gives CDR1 LNHDA, CDR2 SQIVND (reference sequence). The CDR3 is 16 amino acids. CDR3 DNA sequence: TGTGCCAGTAGTCGTCCAGGATTGGGGGCACACACTGAAGCTTTCTTT. Its translation: CASSRPGLGAHTEAFF.

This chain joins TRBV27 and TRBJ1-4; tentative D call: TRBD1 (5 bases). Trimming pared 5 bases from V and 8 bases from J, leaving 21 bases between. Germline assignment: CDR1 MNHEY and CDR2 SMNVEV (reference sequence). The CDR3 runs 16 residues. CDR3: CASSTKGRSLKEKLFF. For the CDR3, the DNA is TGTGCCAGCAGTACGAAGGGGCGCTCGCTGAAAGAAAAACTGTTTTTT.

Points on this clone: Mismatch with germline at one junction end may stem from a read error. The rearrangement joins TRBV7-9 to TRBJ2-1, with D possibly TRBD1 on 5 matching bases. There are 16 residues in the CDR3. The germline V gene has CDR1 SEHNR and CDR2 FQNEAQ (reference sequence). This chain's CDR3 is CSSSLLPRDSYNEQFF. In nucleotides, the CDR3 is TGTTCCAGCAGCTTACTCCCCAGGGATTCCTACAATGAGCAGTTCTTC.

This clone was counted once. The chain uses TRBV7-7 and TRBJ2-5, with TRBD2 matching over 8 bases. Matching the DNA end better, TRBJ2-7 makes the J call doubtful. The CDR3 runs 14 residues. CDR1 and CDR2 (germline): SSHAT, FNYEAQ (reference sequence). CDR3 bases: TGTGCCAGCAGCTTTGACAGGCGGGGGGCCGAGCAGTACTTC. Protein: CASSFDRRGAEQYF.

The chain couples TRBV28 to TRBJ1-2; 7 bases are shared with TRBD1. Trimming cost V 2 bases and J 4 bases; bases outside gene matches: 4. The germline V gene encodes CDR1 MDHEN and CDR2 SYDVKM. The CDR3 sequence is 14 residues long. CDR3 nucleotide sequence: TGTGCCAGCAGTTTAAGCGCAGGGGGCTATGGCTACACCTTC. It specifies CASSLSAGGYGYTF.

The table lists this clone with a few counts. V gene TRBV28 combines with J gene TRBJ1-6; D is ambiguous. V lost 5 bases to trimming and J lost 10 bases, with 18 bases between them. CDR3 length: 15 amino acids. The V gene's germline CDR1 is MDHEN and CDR2 SYDVKM. CDR3: CASSPTGGSTSPLHF. In nucleotides, the CDR3 is TGTGCCAGCAGTCCCACCGGTGGTAGTACCTCACCCCTCCACTTT.

The chain combines TRBV11-2 with TRBJ2-3, with 7 bases lining up with TRBD2. V trimming: 4 bases; J trimming: 2 bases; junction bases outside the gene matches: 6. There are 15 residues in the CDR3. From germline, CDR1 is SGHAT and CDR2 FQNNGV. Here the CDR3 DNA reads TGTGCCAGCAGCTCGGTCGGGGGGACCACAGATACGCAGTATTTT. It translates to CASSSVGGTTDTQYF.